The table lists the clone carrying this TCR beta chain with a few counts. Its antigen is still unknown. Sequencing libraries for TCR beta were prepared with iRepertoire HTBI primers and Arm-PCR of CDR3 regions. MiXCR, run by TCRdb on the multiplex PCR reads, gives a single entry per CDR3 protein. The profile shows roughly 400,000 distinct CDR3 sequences, about a sixth of them singletons. The time point: newly diagnosed GD, antithyroid drugs for less than 3 months. From PBMCs, RNA was extracted and then used to make the TCR library. The entry originates in a study of regulatory T cells in long-lasting Graves disease. Study-wide results and limits: Those with persistent Graves' had less TCR diversity than newly diagnosed patients. There were preferences for TRBV28, TRBJ1-2 and TRBJ2-5 in persistent disease.

Losses at the gene ends were 8 bases for V and 4 bases for J; bases not matched to a gene: 7. CDR3 length equals 16 residues. CDR1 and CDR2 from the germline V gene are KGHDR and SFDVKD. The same specimen was also included in a second study, on T cells in Graves' hyperthyroidism and ophthalmopathy.

The sample consisted of peripheral blood mononuclear cells (PBMCs), taken at new diagnosis, from a patient treated with antithyroid drugs. The rearrangement uses TRBV24-1 and TRBJ2-2, with 12 positions matching TRBD1. This TCR was recovered from a woman aged 18-29 years with Graves disease. The DNA for the CDR3 is TGTGCCACCAATTCCGGGACAGGGGGCCGCACCGGGGAGCTGTTTTTT. It translates to CATNSGTGGRTGELFF.